This T cell receptor (beta chain) was recovered during a study of shared clonotypes between healthy human individuals. As for the study in general: Donors had three CD4 naive, three CD4 memory, two CD8 naive and one CD8 memory plate apiece. Broader study findings: Inspection by rarefaction showed sorted-subset sequencing to be incomplete despite large depth.

When replicate PCRs were run on sorted subsets, they used around 200 ng DNA, tens of thousands of T cell genomes. This table comes from immunoSEQ multiplex PCR, and its TCRdb copy is limited to in-frame clones, with some not included. The sample holds roughly 2.4 million clones; approximately 96% are singletons and the top ten take about 0.13%. Germline CDR1 ENHRY, CDR2 SYGVKD. Trimming cost V 0 bases and J 2 bases, with 7 bases left between them. The CDR3 extends over 14 amino acids. In regard to this clone: The antigen is unknown. Other DNA sequences within the sample encode an identical CDR3.

V and J are TRBV10-3 and TRBJ1-2; D gene ambiguous. Sequencing was done on a sample of naive CD4+ T cells sorted from blood. Sample subset: CD45RA+ positively selected. The receptor's source is a man between 18 and 35 years old in good health. The CDR3, as DNA: TGTGCCATCAGTGAGTCGTTTGAAAACTATGGCTACACCTTC. Amino acid sequence: CAISESFENYGYTF.